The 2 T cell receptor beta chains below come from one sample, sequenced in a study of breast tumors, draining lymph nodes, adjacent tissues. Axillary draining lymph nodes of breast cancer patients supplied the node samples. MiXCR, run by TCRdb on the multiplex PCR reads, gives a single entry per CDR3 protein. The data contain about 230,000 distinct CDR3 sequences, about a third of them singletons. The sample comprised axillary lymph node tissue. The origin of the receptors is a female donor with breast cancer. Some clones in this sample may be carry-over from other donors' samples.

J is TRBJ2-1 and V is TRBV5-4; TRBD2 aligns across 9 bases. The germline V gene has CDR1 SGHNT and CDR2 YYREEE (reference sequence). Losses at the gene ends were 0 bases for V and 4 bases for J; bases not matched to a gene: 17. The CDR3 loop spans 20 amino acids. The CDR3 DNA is TGTGCCAGCAGCTTGGCCGGACTAGCGCATAACCAACCGGGGTACAATGAGCAGTTCTTC. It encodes CASSLAGLAHNQPGYNEQFF. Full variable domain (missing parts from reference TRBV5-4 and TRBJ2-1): ETGVTQSPTHLIKTRGQQVTLRCSSQSGHNTVSWYQQALGQGPQFIFQYYREEENGRGNFPPRFSGLQFPNYSSELNVNALELDDSALYLCASSLAGLAHNQPGYNEQFFGPGTRLTVL.

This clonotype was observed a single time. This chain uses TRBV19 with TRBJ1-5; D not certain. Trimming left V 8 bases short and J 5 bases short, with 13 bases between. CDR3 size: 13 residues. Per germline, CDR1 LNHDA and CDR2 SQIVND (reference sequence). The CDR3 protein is CASAVAGDQPQHF. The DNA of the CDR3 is TGTGCCAGTGCTGTAGCGGGAGATCAGCCCCAGCATTTT. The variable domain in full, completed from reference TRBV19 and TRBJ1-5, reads DGGITQSPKYLFRKEGQNVTLSCEQNLNHDAMYWYRQDPGQGLRLIYYSQIVNDFQKGDIAEGYSVSREKKESFPLTVTSAQKNPTAFYLCASAVAGDQPQHFGDGTRLSIL.